The rows below give T cell receptor beta chains drawn from one sample of a study of radiotherapy plus CTLA-4 blockade in lung cancer. Profiled with immunoSEQ multiplex PCR; TCRdb holds only in-frame clones, not every one. The table includes roughly 120,000 clones, roughly four fifths detected once. The starting material was peripheral blood, obtained from a patient treated with radiotherapy plus ipilimumab. The source is a human donor with non-small cell lung cancer that progressed on radiotherapy plus ipilimumab. Some clones in this sample may be carry-over from other donors' samples. Each CDR3 is given without its conserved first and last residue.

v_gene,j_gene,CDR3aa
TRBV2,TRBJ2-7,ASSDARKLVYEQY
TRBV5-4,TRBJ2-7,ASSRDTYEQY
TRBV7-2,TRBJ2-7,ASSLVDWHEQY
TRBV7-8,TRBJ2-2,ASSFPGSGELF
TRBV7-9,TRBJ1-1,ASMLQGLNTEAF
TRBV5-1,TRBJ1-6,ASSVDGTSDYNSPLH
TRBV6-1,TRBJ2-7,ASSTDRGYEQY
TRBV5-8,TRBJ1-2,ASSLGTGDHYGYT
TRBV5-1,TRBJ2-7,ASSLEEAQDYEQY
TRBV2,TRBJ2-1,ASMLLAGYNEQF
TRBV10-2,TRBJ1-1,ASTVDRENTEAF
TRBV2,TRBJ2-1,ASSDDREQQF
TRBV7-9,TRBJ1-2,ASSTDRVNYGYT
TRBV19,TRBJ1-2,ASSTPPGQGSHGYT
TRBV19,TRBJ1-5,ASQGGSIVGSNQPQH
TRBV4-1,TRBJ1-5,ASSQDRVYSNQPQH
TRBV15,TRBJ2-1,ATSRDPSGTSYYNEQF
TRBV7-8,TRBJ2-3,ASSKLAGGEDTQY
TRBV7-6,TRBJ2-7,ASSLDGSSYEQY
TRBV2,TRBJ2-3,ASKQWTDTQY
TRBV5-8,TRBJ1-5,ASSPGQGGSQPQH
TRBV28,TRBJ2-7,ATAPGQNSYEQY
TRBV6-1,TRBJ1-1,ASRSPGTEDRAF
TRBV7-3,TRBJ2-1,ASSPSGTIEQF
TRBV6-1,TRBJ2-7,ASSGQTASYEQY
TRBV21-1,TRBJ1-5,ASSKNGGGNQPQH
TRBV9,TRBJ2-7,ASSVGQVTYEQY
TRBV18,TRBJ2-7,ASSPQVSYEQY
TRBV19,TRBJ2-1,ASTPGATDNEQF
TRBV6-1,TRBJ1-3,ASSTGGQGGNTIY
TRBV9,TRBJ2-7,ASGGTGNSYEQY
TRBV14,TRBJ1-2,ASSQDAAYGYT
TRBV20-1,TRBJ1-4,SARLGEKLF
TRBV13,TRBJ1-1,ASSFRDTEAF
TRBV7-9,TRBJ1-6,ASSLGDRGNSPLH
TRBV7-9,.,ASRSGTGAYEQY
TRBV5-4,TRBJ1-6,ASGKQGGGRSPLH
TRBV7-3,TRBJ2-3,ASSLTGPAGETSSTDTQY
TRBV27,TRBJ2-5,ASSLVDSTKSGDQETQY
TRBV19,TRBJ1-5,ASSIQGGLSRSNQPQH
TRBV30,TRBJ2-7,AWKRDWGSYEQY
TRBV5-1,TRBJ2-2,ASSLETRTGELF
TRBV7-2,TRBJ2-1,ASSFIVGDYEQF
TRBV7-9,TRBJ2-4,ASSQPGTSGGGIQY
TRBV6-6,TRBJ1-5,ASRRGRAGNQPQH
TRBV7-6,TRBJ2-1,ASSSRLGQYNEQF
TRBV27,TRBJ2-5,ASSLSLAVQETQY
TRBV5-1,TRBJ1-1,ASSLVWDTEAF
TRBV4-1,TRBJ1-5,ASSQDKDRAGQPQH
TRBV5-6,TRBJ1-2,ASSSGGGGYT